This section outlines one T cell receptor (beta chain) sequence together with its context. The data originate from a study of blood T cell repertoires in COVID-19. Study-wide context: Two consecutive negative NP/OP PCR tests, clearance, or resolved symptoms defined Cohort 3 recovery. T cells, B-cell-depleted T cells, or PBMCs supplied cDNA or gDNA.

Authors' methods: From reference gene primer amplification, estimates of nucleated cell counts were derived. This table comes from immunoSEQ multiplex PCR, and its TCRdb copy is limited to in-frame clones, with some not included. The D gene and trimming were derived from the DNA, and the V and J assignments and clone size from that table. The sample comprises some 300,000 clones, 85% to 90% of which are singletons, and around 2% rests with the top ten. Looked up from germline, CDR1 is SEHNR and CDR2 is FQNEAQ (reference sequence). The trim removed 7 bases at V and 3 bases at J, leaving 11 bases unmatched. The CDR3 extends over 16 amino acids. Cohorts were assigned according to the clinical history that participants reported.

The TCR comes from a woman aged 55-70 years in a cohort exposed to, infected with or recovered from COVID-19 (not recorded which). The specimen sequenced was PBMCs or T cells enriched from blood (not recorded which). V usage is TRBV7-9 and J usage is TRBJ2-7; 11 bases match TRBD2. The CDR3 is CASTLLPGLAVYEQYF. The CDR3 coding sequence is TGTGCCAGCACTTTGCTTCCGGGACTAGCGGTCTACGAGCAGTACTTC.